This T cell receptor beta chain was observed in a study of cytomegalovirus exposure and HLA in healthy donors. PCR was performed using 60 Vbeta and 13 Jbeta primers. The repertoire was sequenced with immunoSEQ multiplex PCR; TCRdb's copy has only in-frame clones and lacks some. This sample has 150,000 to 200,000 clones, with about 79% found just once. Sequenced material: PBMCs. This sequence was found in a boy aged 2 to 10 in good health and CMV-seronegative.

The chain's CDR3 is CASSVDYGDTQYF. CDR3 coding DNA: TGTGCCAGCAGCGTAGATTACGGAGATACGCAGTATTTT. V gene TRBV9 combines with J gene TRBJ2-3; no firm D call. The V gene lost 0 bases and the J gene lost 5 bases, with 7 bases spanning the gap. The germline CDR1 and CDR2 sequences are SGDLS and YYNGEE. The CDR3 spans 13 residues. The whole variable domain, remainder taken from reference TRBV9 and TRBJ2-3, is DSGVTQTPKHLITATGQRVTLRCSPRSGDLSVYWYQQSLDQGLQFLIQYYNGEERAKGNILERFSAQQFPDLHSELNLSSLELGDSALYFCASSVDYGDTQYFGPGTRLTVL.